This TCR beta chain was captured by sequencing in a study of blood T cell repertoires in COVID-19. In the authors' methods: Researchers report that nucleated cell counts were estimated from reference gene primer amplification. Profiled with immunoSEQ multiplex PCR; TCRdb holds only in-frame clones, not every one. V and J calls and clone size are given by that table; D and trimming were obtained from the DNA. The sample records fewer than 350,000 clones, 70% to 90% being singletons. Trimming removed 3 bases from V and 6 bases from J; junction bases left unmatched: 9. CDR3 length equals 15 residues. The germline V gene encodes CDR1 KGHSH and CDR2 LQKENI.

The chain joins TRBV18 to TRBJ2-7; TRBD1 matches at 9 bases. This clonotype was obtained from a woman in her forties or fifties who had recovered from COVID-19. Material: peripheral blood. CDR3 sequence: CASSPRRTGDSEQYF. DNA of the CDR3: TGTGCCAGCTCACCTAGACGGACAGGGGATAGCGAGCAGTACTTC. The whole variable domain, remainder taken from reference TRBV18 and TRBJ2-7, is NAGVMQNPRHLVRRRGQEARLRCSPMKGHSHVYWYRQLPEEGLKFMVYLQKENIIDESGMPKERFSAEFPKEGPSILRIQQVVRGDSAAYFCASSPRRTGDSEQYFGPGTRLTVT.